The rows below give T cell receptor beta chains drawn from one sample of a study of human T cells and chemical hapten exposure. In TCRdb, the RACE reads were re-called with MiXCR into one record per CDR3 protein. Of about 79,000 distinct CDR3 sequences listed, under 10% were seen once; the top ten hold roughly 1.5%. Input material: whole blood. These receptors were obtained from a male donor in good health. Some clones in this sample may be carry-over from other donors' samples. Each CDR3 is given with its conserved first and last residue. Fields, in order: V gene, clone size, D gene, J gene, CDR3 DNA, CDR3 protein. D genes are given only for firm matches. Size values are once, few and many counts, or a class for expanded clones, and some rows have none.

v_gene: TRBV19; abundance: NA; d_gene: TRBD1; j_gene: TRBJ2-7; CDR3nt: TGTGCCAGTAGACTACAGGGGGTTGGGTCCTACGAGCAGTACTTC; CDR3aa: CASRLQGVGSYEQYF
v_gene: TRBV9; abundance: NA; d_gene: NA; j_gene: TRBJ2-7; CDR3nt: TGTGCCAGCAGCGTAGCCGACAGCCTATACGAGCAGTACTTC; CDR3aa: CASSVADSLYEQYF
v_gene: TRBV11-2; abundance: few; d_gene: TRBD1; j_gene: TRBJ2-6; CDR3nt: TGTGCCAGCAGCTTAGAGGCAGGGGGTATCGCTGGGGCCAACGTCCTGACTTTC; CDR3aa: CASSLEAGGIAGANVLTF
v_gene: TRBV30; abundance: few; d_gene: NA; j_gene: TRBJ2-3; CDR3nt: TGTGCCTGGAGTACGTGGGGTAGCACAGATACGCAGTATTTT; CDR3aa: CAWSTWGSTDTQYF
v_gene: TRBV5-1; abundance: few; d_gene: TRBD1; j_gene: TRBJ2-7; CDR3nt: TGCGCCAGCAGCTCGGACAGGGTAGAACCTTACGAGCAGTACTTC; CDR3aa: CASSSDRVEPYEQYF
v_gene: TRBV20-1; abundance: NA; d_gene: NA; j_gene: TRBJ2-7; CDR3nt: TGCAGTGCTAGAACAGGAAGCTCCTACGAGCAGTACTTC; CDR3aa: CSARTGSSYEQYF
v_gene: TRBV23-1; abundance: NA; d_gene: TRBD2; j_gene: TRBJ2-7; CDR3nt: TGCGCCAGCAGTCAATCCCCTCTAGCGGGAGCATACGAGCAGTACTTC; CDR3aa: CASSQSPLAGAYEQYF
v_gene: TRBV6-1; abundance: few; d_gene: NA; j_gene: TRBJ2-7; CDR3nt: TGTGCCAGCAGTGAGTACGAGCAGTACTTC; CDR3aa: CASSEYEQYF
v_gene: TRBV29-1; abundance: few; d_gene: NA; j_gene: TRBJ1-1; CDR3nt: TGCAGCGTGATAGGGTACCTGGGCACTGAAGCTTTCTTT; CDR3aa: CSVIGYLGTEAFF
v_gene: TRBV4-3; abundance: few; d_gene: NA; j_gene: TRBJ1-6; CDR3nt: TGCGCCAGCAGCCAAGAGAGAGGGGCAAGTCCCGGGTTCTATAATTCACCCCTCCACTTT; CDR3aa: CASSQERGASPGFYNSPLHF
v_gene: TRBV5-1; abundance: few; d_gene: TRBD1; j_gene: TRBJ1-6; CDR3nt: TGCGCCAGCAGTGAGGGGACAGCGAATTCACCCCTCCACTTT; CDR3aa: CASSEGTANSPLHF
v_gene: TRBV20-1; abundance: many; d_gene: NA; j_gene: TRBJ2-5; CDR3nt: TGCAGTGCTAGAGACACCGGGACGGGGATTCAAGAGACCCAGTACTTC; CDR3aa: CSARDTGTGIQETQYF
v_gene: TRBV29-1; abundance: few; d_gene: NA; j_gene: TRBJ2-6; CDR3nt: TGCAGCGTTGTGGGTTTGACGGGCTCTGGGGCCAACGTCCTGACTTTC; CDR3aa: CSVVGLTGSGANVLTF
v_gene: TRBV14; abundance: NA; d_gene: NA; j_gene: TRBJ2-2; CDR3nt: TGTGCCAGCAGCCAAGATCCCCTTGCGGGGATCACCGGGGAGCTGTTTTTT; CDR3aa: CASSQDPLAGITGELFF
v_gene: TRBV12-3/TRBV12-4; abundance: NA; d_gene: NA; j_gene: TRBJ2-2; CDR3nt: TGTGCCAGCCGGCGGGAACCGATCGGGGAGCTGTTTTTT; CDR3aa: CASRREPIGELFF
v_gene: TRBV27; abundance: few; d_gene: TRBD1; j_gene: TRBJ1-1; CDR3nt: TGTGCCAGCAGCACCGGGACAGGGGGCCGTTCTGAAGCTTTCTTT; CDR3aa: CASSTGTGGRSEAFF
v_gene: TRBV12-3/TRBV12-4; abundance: NA; d_gene: NA; j_gene: TRBJ2-3; CDR3nt: TGTGCCAGCAGTAATCCCGGGACACTCACAGATACGCAGTATTTT; CDR3aa: CASSNPGTLTDTQYF